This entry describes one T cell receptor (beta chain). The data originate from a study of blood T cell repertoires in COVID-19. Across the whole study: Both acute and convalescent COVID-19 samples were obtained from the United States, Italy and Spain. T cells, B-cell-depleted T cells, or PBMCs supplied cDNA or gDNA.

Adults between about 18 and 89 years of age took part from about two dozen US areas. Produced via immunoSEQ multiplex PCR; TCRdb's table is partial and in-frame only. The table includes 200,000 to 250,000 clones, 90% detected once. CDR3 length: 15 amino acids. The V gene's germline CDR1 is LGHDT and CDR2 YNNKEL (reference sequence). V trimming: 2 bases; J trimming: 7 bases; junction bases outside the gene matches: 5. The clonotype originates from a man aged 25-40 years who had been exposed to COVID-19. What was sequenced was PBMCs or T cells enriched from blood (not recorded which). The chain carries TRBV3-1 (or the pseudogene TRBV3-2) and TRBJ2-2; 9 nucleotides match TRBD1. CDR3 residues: CASSQRTGVDGELFF. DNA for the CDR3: TGTGCCAGCAGCCAAAGGACAGGGGTTGACGGGGAGCTGTTTTTT.